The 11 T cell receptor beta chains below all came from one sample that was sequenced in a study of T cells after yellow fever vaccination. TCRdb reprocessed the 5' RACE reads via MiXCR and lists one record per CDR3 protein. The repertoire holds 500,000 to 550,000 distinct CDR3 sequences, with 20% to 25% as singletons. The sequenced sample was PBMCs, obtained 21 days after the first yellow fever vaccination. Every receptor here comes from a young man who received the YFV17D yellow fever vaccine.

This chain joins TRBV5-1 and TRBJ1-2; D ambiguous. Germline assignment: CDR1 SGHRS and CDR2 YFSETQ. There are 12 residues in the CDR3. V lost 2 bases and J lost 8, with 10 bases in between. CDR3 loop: CASSFGVGGYTF. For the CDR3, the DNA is TGCGCCAGCAGCTTCGGAGTGGGGGGCTACACCTTC. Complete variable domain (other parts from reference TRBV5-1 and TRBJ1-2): KAGVTQTPRYLIKTRGQQVTLSCSPISGHRSVSWYQQTPGQGLQFLFEYFSETQRNKGNFPGRFSGRQFSNSRSEMNVSTLELGDSALYLCASSFGVGGYTFGSGTRLTVV.

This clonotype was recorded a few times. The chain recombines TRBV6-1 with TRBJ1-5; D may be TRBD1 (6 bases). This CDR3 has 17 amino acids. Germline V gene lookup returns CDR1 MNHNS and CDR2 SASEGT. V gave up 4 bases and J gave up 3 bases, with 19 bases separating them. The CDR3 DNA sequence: TGTGCCAGCAGTGGGTTTTGGGAGGGGGAAGACAATCAGCCCCAGCATTTT. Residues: CASSGFWEGEDNQPQHF.

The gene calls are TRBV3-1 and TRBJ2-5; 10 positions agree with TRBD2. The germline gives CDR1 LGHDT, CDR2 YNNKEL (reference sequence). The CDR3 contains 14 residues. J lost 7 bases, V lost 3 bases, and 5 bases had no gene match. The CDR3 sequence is CASSQTPSGGTQYF. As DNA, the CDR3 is TGTGCCAGCAGCCAGACGCCTAGCGGGGGGACCCAGTACTTC.

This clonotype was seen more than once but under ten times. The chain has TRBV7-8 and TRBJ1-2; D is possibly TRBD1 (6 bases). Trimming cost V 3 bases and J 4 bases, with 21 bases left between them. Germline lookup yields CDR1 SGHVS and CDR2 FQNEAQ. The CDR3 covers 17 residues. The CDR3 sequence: CASSLYRDPQNLYGYTF. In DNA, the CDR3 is TGTGCCAGCAGCTTGTACAGGGACCCGCAAAACCTCTATGGCTACACCTTC.

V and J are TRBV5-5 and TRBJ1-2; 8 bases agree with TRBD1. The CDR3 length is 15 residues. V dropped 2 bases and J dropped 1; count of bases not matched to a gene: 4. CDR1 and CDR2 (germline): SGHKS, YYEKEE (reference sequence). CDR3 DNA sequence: TGTGCCAGCAGCTTTCGACAGGGGAGTAACTATGGCTACACCTTC. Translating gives CASSFRQGSNYGYTF. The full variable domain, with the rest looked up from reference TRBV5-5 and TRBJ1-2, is DAGVTQSPTHLIKTRGQQVTLRCSPISGHKSVSWYQQVLGQGPQFIFQYYEKEERGRGNFPDRFSARQFPNYSSELNVNALLLGDSALYLCASSFRQGSNYGYTFGSGTRLTVV.

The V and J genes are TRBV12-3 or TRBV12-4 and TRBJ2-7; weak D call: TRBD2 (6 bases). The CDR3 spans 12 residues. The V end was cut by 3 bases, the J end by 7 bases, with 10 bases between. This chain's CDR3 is CASSLGTREQYV. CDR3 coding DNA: TGTGCCAGCAGTTTGGGGACTCGGGAGCAGTACGTC.

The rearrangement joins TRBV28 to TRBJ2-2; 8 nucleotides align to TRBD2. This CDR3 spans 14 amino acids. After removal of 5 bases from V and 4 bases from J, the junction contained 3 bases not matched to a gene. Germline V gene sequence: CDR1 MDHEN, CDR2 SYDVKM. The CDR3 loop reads CASSPGGVTGELFF. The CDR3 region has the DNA TGTGCCAGCAGTCCGGGAGGGGTCACCGGGGAGCTGTTTTTT.

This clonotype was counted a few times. The CDR3 coding sequence is TGTGCCAGCAGCCTAGACGGGTTATTGGGAAACCAGTACTTC. Translating it yields CASSLDGLLGNQYF. The rearrangement links TRBV7-7 to TRBJ2-5; D not certain. Germline V gene lookup returns CDR1 SSHAT and CDR2 FNYEAQ (reference sequence). The length of the CDR3 is 14 residues. Trimming left V 5 bases short and J 10 bases short, with 20 bases between.

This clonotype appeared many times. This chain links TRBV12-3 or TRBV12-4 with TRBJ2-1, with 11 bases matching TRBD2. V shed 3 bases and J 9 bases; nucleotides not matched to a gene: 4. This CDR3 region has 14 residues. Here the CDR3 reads CASSFSGGAAEQFF. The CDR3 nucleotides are TGTGCCAGCAGTTTTAGCGGGGGGGCCGCTGAGCAGTTCTTC.

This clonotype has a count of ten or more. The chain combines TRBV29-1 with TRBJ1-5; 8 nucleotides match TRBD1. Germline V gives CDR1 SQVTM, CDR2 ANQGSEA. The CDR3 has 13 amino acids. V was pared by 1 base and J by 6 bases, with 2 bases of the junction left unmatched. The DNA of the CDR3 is TGCAGCGTTGAAGCAGGGGGCGGTCAGCCCCAGCATTTT. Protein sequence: CSVEAGGGQPQHF. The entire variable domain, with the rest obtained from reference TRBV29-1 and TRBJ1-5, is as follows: SAVISQKPSRDICQRGTSLTIQCQVDSQVTMMFWYRQQPGQSLTLIATANQGSEATYESGFVIDKFPISRPNLTFSTLTVSNMSPEDSSIYLCSVEAGGGQPQHFGDGTRLSIL.

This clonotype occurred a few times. CDR3 sequence (DNA): TGTGCCAGCAGCTTGGAAGGGGGGAACTACGAGCAGTACGTC. It translates to CASSLEGGNYEQYV. The chain links TRBV5-6 to TRBJ2-7; the D gene could be TRBD1 or TRBD2 (6 bases each). The CDR3 sequence is 14 residues long. Germline CDR1 SGHDT, CDR2 YYEEEE. Trimming removed 0 bases from V and 3 bases from J, with 10 bases in between.